What follows describes a single T cell receptor beta chain. What it binds is unknown. Time point described: peripheral blood 6 weeks after treatment start. The repertoire was sequenced with immunoSEQ multiplex PCR; TCRdb's copy has only in-frame clones and lacks some. The profile shows 50,000 to 55,000 clones, 88% of them singletons. The entry originates in a study of PD-L1 blockade in urothelial cancer. Study overall: Between 0 and 3 chemotherapy regimens preceded treatment for each patient.

CDR3 length equals 16 residues. The germline V gene has CDR1 SGDLS and CDR2 YYNGEE. The V gene lost 1 base and the J gene lost 1 base, with 12 bases spanning the gap. Study-level findings and limits: Better survival was forecast by a pretreatment blood TCR clonality below the median.

This sample comprised PBMCs, obtained around atezolizumab (anti-PD-L1) treatment. The chain employs TRBV9 and TRBJ2-1, with D maybe TRBD2 (6 bases). This sequence was found in a man in his 60s with urothelial cancer. CDR3 DNA sequence: TGTGCCAGCAGCGTATCCCCACGGGGGTCCTACAATGAGCAGTTCTTC. This sequence encodes CASSVSPRGSYNEQFF.